This T cell receptor (beta chain) was sequenced in a study of T-cell memory formation after mild COVID-19. Broader study findings: A second wave expanding day 15 to 37 was CD4+-biased; contracting clones were balanced.

For this clonotype: Its antigen is currently unknown.

The germline V gene has CDR1 LGHNT and CDR2 FRNRAP. Trimming cost V 3 bases and J 3 bases; bases outside gene matches: 17. This CDR3 has 19 amino acids. MiXCR was run by TCRdb on the 5' RACE reads, yielding one entry per CDR3 protein. The table records roughly 350,000 distinct CDR3 sequences, about 13% of them present only once. This TCR derives from a man between 18 and 29 years old who had mild COVID-19 (a few samples of this study predate the infection). Cell type and time point are not known. Material for sequencing was PBMCs or a T cell subset sorted from them (not recorded which). V gene TRBV12-5 combines with J gene TRBJ2-4; 7 bases map to TRBD1. CDR3 coding DNA: TGTGCTAGTGGTTTTACCCCATACGACAGGGAAAGGAACAAAAACATTCAGTACTTC. Amino acid sequence: CASGFTPYDRERNKNIQYF.